The 21 T cell receptor beta chains presented below share a single source sample, sequenced in a study of blood T cell repertoires in COVID-19. The protocol was immunoSEQ multiplex PCR, while the TCRdb copy is restricted to in-frame clones and leaves out a portion. There are 350,000 to 550,000 clones in the sample; 75% to 90% occur only once, and more than 4% lies in the top ten. The specimen sequenced was peripheral blood. The receptors come from a woman aged 25 to 39 with acute or convalescent COVID-19.

This clone has only one observation. V is TRBV9 and J is TRBJ2-4, with D possibly matching TRBD2 (5 bases). In germline, CDR1 is SGDLS, CDR2 YYNGEE. This CDR3 spans 19 amino acids. Trimming shortened V by 4 bases and J by 0 bases, and 23 bases separated the two germline ends. The CDR3 protein is CASSSRGGRAEIAKNIQYF. The CDR3 DNA reads TGTGCCAGCAGCTCCCGGGGTGGACGGGCCGAAATAGCCAAAAACATTCAGTACTTC.

The rearrangement links TRBV4-1 to TRBJ1-5; 7 bases align to TRBD1. After removal of 2 bases from V and 0 bases from J, the junction contained 10 bases not matched to a gene. Germline values: CDR1 MGHRA, CDR2 YSYEKL. CDR3 size: 18 residues. The CDR3 loop is CASSQQPGQTYSNQPQHF. The CDR3 DNA reads as TGCGCCAGCAGCCAACAACCGGGACAGACATATAGCAATCAGCCCCAGCATTTT.

This clone was found once. V and J are TRBV6-1 and TRBJ1-2; no definite D call. V was clipped by 3 bases and J by 1 base, with 12 bases between them. The CDR3 covers 15 residues. Germline lookup yields CDR1 MNHNS and CDR2 SASEGT. The CDR3 spells CASSDGWQNNYGYTF. CDR3 bases: TGTGCCAGCAGTGATGGTTGGCAGAATAACTATGGCTACACCTTC.

This chain connects TRBV4-2 to TRBJ2-1, with 12 bases identical to TRBD2. The germline V gene encodes CDR1 LGHNA and CDR2 YNFKEQ. The trim removed 4 bases at V and 8 bases at J, leaving 12 bases unmatched. The CDR3 contains 17 residues. The CDR3 is CASSPLSPSGGVDEQFF. The CDR3 DNA follows: TGTGCCAGCAGCCCCCTATCACCTAGCGGGGGGGTGGATGAGCAGTTCTTC.

The V gene is TRBV11-1, the J gene TRBJ2-5; TRBD1 matches 7 bases. The CDR3 spans 13 residues. Germline CDR1 reads SGHAT; CDR2 reads FQDESV (reference sequence). The trim removed 5 bases at V and 3 bases at J, leaving 3 bases unmatched. CDR3 loop: CASSPGQEETQYF. CDR3 bases: TGTGCCAGCAGCCCCGGACAGGAAGAGACCCAGTACTTC.

This clone has only one observation. This chain uses TRBV2 with TRBJ1-4; 7 positions match TRBD1. The CDR3 covers 14 residues. Germline CDR1 and CDR2: SNHLY and FYNNEI. J lost 8 bases, V lost 10 bases, and 13 bases had no gene match. This CDR3 is CATSQTGSREKLFF. The CDR3 DNA follows: TGTGCCACCTCCCAGACAGGGTCCCGCGAAAAACTGTTTTTT.

J is TRBJ2-3 and V is TRBV7-3, with TRBD2 as a possible D gene (5 bases). The CDR3 is 17 amino acids. V was pared by 2 bases and J by 3 bases, with 18 bases between. From germline, CDR1 is SGHTA and CDR2 FQGTGA. DNA for the CDR3: TGTGCCAGCAGCTTATCTTCTGAGGGATACGGTACAGATACGCAGTATTTT. This sequence encodes CASSLSSEGYGTDTQYF. Filled out from reference TRBV7-3 and TRBJ2-3, the complete variable domain reads GAGVSQTPSNKVTEKGKYVELRCDPISGHTALYWYRQSLGQGPEFLIYFQGTGAADDSGLPNDRFFAVRPEGSVSTLKIQRTERGDSAVYLCASSLSSEGYGTDTQYFGPGTRLTVL.

This chain uses TRBV15 with TRBJ2-3; a weak D match, TRBD1 (6 bases). V was cut by 3 bases and J by 4 bases, with 11 bases left in between. Germline loops: CDR1 LNHNV, CDR2 YYDKDF (reference sequence). This CDR3 has 14 residues. CDR3 sequence reads: CATSRGNRADTQYF. Here the CDR3 DNA reads TGTGCCACCAGCAGGGGGAACAGGGCAGATACGCAGTATTTT. Supplemented by reference TRBV15 and TRBJ2-3, the full variable domain reads DAMVIQNPRYQVTQFGKPVTLSCSQTLNHNVMYWYQQKSSQAPKLLFHYYDKDFNNEADTPDNFQSRRPNTSFCFLDIRSPGLGDTAMYLCATSRGNRADTQYFGPGTRLTVL.

J is TRBJ2-2 and V is TRBV28; TRBD2 matches 8 bases. The CDR3 extends over 16 amino acids. The germline V gene encodes CDR1 MDHEN and CDR2 SYDVKM. Trimming removed 5 bases from V and 7 bases from J; junction bases left unmatched: 12. For the CDR3, the DNA is TGTGCCAGCAGTGCGAGGTCGGGGGGGCTCGTCGGGGAGCTGTTTTTT. This translates into CASSARSGGLVGELFF.

Only one count was recorded for this clone. This chain connects TRBV30 to TRBJ1-5; tentatively, D is TRBD1 (6 bases). CDR3 length equals 15 residues. Germline CDR1 and CDR2: GTSNPN and SVGIG (reference sequence). Trimming left V 0 bases short and J 5 bases short, with 14 bases between. The CDR3 sequence: CAWSVDRGHHQPQHF. The CDR3, as DNA: TGTGCCTGGAGTGTGGACCGGGGACACCATCAGCCCCAGCATTTT. Based on the CDR3 plus reference TRBV30 and TRBJ1-5, the full variable domain is SQTIHQWPATLVQPVGSPLSLECTVEGTSNPNLYWYRQAAGRGLQLLFYSVGIGQISSEVPQNLSASRPQDRQFILSSKKLLLSDSGFYLCAWSVDRGHHQPQHFGDGTRLSIL.

This clone was observed a single time. This sequence joins TRBV7-9 and TRBJ1-2, with 7 bases matching TRBD1. After removal of 10 bases from V and 4 bases from J, the junction contained 9 bases not matched to a gene. CDR1 and CDR2 from the germline V gene are SEHNR and FQNEAQ (reference sequence). This CDR3 has 13 amino acids. The DNA for the CDR3 is TGTGCCAATGGGGACAGAATGATCTATGGCTACACCTTC. Translating it yields CANGDRMIYGYTF. Looking up the rest from reference TRBV7-9 and TRBJ1-2 gives the full variable domain: DTGVSQNPRHKITKRGQNVTFRCDPISEHNRLYWYRQTLGQGPEFLTYFQNEAQLEKSRLLSDRFSAERPKGSFSTLEIQRTEQGDSAMYLCANGDRMIYGYTFGSGTRLTVV.

The chain joins TRBV5-8 to TRBJ2-3; 8 nucleotides line up with TRBD2. The length of the CDR3 is 17 residues. CDR1 and CDR2 (germline): SGHTS, YDEGEE. V was clipped by 0 bases and J by 7 bases; unmatched bases: 13. Here the CDR3 reads CASSLGALAAPFNTQYF. The CDR3 DNA reads as TGTGCCAGCAGCTTGGGAGCACTAGCGGCCCCCTTTAATACGCAGTATTTT.

This chain links TRBV28 with TRBJ2-7, with D possibly TRBD1 on 7 matching bases. Deletions cut 5 bases from V and 6 bases from J, with 26 bases between. The CDR3 covers 17 residues. From germline, CDR1 is MDHEN and CDR2 SYDVKM. The CDR3 region has the DNA TGTGCCAGCAGTCTGGCCCTCCGAAAGGTCCAGGGGGGCGAGCAGTACTTC. Translated: CASSLALRKVQGGEQYF.

This rearrangement joins TRBV29-1 to TRBJ1-1; 8 bases match TRBD1. The V gene end was trimmed by 3 bases and the J gene end by 3 bases; junction bases not matched to a gene: 0. This CDR3 contains 12 residues. Germline values: CDR1 SQVTM, CDR2 ANQGSEA. The CDR3 DNA reads TGCAGCGTTGAGGACAGGGACACTGAAGCTTTCTTT. It is translated as CSVEDRDTEAFF.

The chain joins TRBV11-2 to TRBJ2-2, with TRBD2 identical over 11 bases. Germline CDR1 SGHAT, CDR2 FQNNGV. V gave up 5 bases and J gave up 6 bases; unmatched junction bases: 8. The CDR3 runs to 16 residues. DNA for the CDR3: TGTGCCAGCAGCCGCCTGGCTAGCGGGGGGTCCGGGGAGCTGTTTTTT. Translating it yields CASSRLASGGSGELFF.

The rearrangement uses TRBV7-2 and TRBJ2-7; possible D gene TRBD1, 6 bases. Germline loops: CDR1 SGHTA, CDR2 FQGNSA. This CDR3 comprises 15 residues. The V end lost 1 base, the J end lost 3 bases, and 13 bases lay between the germline ends. DNA of the CDR3: TGTGCCAGCAGCTTAGAGGACAGAACGGACTACGAGCAGTACTTC. Translation gives CASSLEDRTDYEQYF.

The chain employs TRBV5-5 and TRBJ1-2; 8 bases fit TRBD1. Germline V gene sequence: CDR1 SGHKS, CDR2 YYEKEE (reference sequence). After removal of 0 bases from V and 5 bases from J, the junction contained 6 bases not matched to a gene. CDR3 length: 15 residues. This CDR3 is CASSLGTGLQYGYTF. The DNA of the CDR3 is TGTGCCAGCAGCTTGGGGACAGGGCTCCAATATGGCTACACCTTC.

The rearrangement uses TRBV4-2 and TRBJ2-5, with 9 bases aligning to TRBD2. J gave up 3 bases and V 0 bases, and 14 bases lay outside the gene matches. From germline, CDR1 is LGHNA and CDR2 YNFKEQ. CDR3 length equals 19 residues. The CDR3 nucleotides are TGTGCCAGCAGCCAAGAAATATCCCCTCGTAGCGGGGGTAAAGAGACCCAGTACTTC. Residues: CASSQEISPRSGGKETQYF.

J is TRBJ1-2 and V is TRBV5-5; D gene ambiguous. The CDR3 contains 18 residues. V lost 0 bases and J lost 0, with 18 bases in between. Germline CDR1 is SGHKS and CDR2 is YYEKEE (reference sequence). Here the CDR3 reads CASSLAVSGGGANYGYTF. The CDR3, as DNA: TGTGCCAGCAGCTTGGCAGTTTCAGGAGGCGGAGCTAACTATGGCTACACCTTC.

The chain recombines TRBV7-3 with TRBJ1-1; 9 nucleotides align to TRBD1. V lost 1 base and J lost 1; bases outside the gene matches: 7. Germline loops: CDR1 SGHTA, CDR2 FQGTGA. The length of the CDR3 is 17 residues. The CDR3 reads CASSLSSQGAENTEAFF. The CDR3 DNA sequence: TGTGCCAGCAGCTTAAGTTCACAGGGGGCGGAGAACACTGAAGCTTTCTTT.

The CDR3 loop is CASSQETGVRTDTQYF. DNA of the CDR3: TGCGCCAGCAGCCAAGAGACAGGGGTCAGGACAGATACGCAGTATTTT. The chain joins TRBV4-1 to TRBJ2-3; 8 nucleotides agree with TRBD1. V was clipped by 0 bases and J by 3 bases; unmatched bases: 5. Germline V gene data show CDR1 as MGHRA and CDR2 as YSYEKL. This CDR3 spans 16 amino acids.